This TCR beta chain originates from a study of T-cell reconstitution after alpha-beta-depleted transplantation in children. Using unique molecular identifiers, the investigators prepared the TCRbeta library. Via MiXCR, TCRdb re-called the PCR reads, giving one row per CDR3 protein. The sample shows around 800,000 distinct CDR3 sequences, approximately 15% of them seen only once. CDR1 and CDR2 from the germline V gene are DFQATT and SNEGSKA (reference sequence). The CDR3 sequence is 14 residues long. Trimming removed 3 bases from V and 10 bases from J; junction bases left unmatched: 13. In this sample, this clonotype turned up a few times. Its antigen remains unknown. Findings and caveats of the study: Alpha-beta T cells about two months after transplant reportedly derived from several hundred expanded graft clones. Surviving recipient T cells and thymic progenitors underlay high day-60 TCRbeta diversity in some patients. One year after transplant, T-cell counts and diversity came mostly from newly produced T cells.

This TCR was sampled from a male patient younger than 18 who had a stem cell transplant for acute lymphoblastic leukemia, so the T cells may come from the graft donor. The chain carries TRBV20-1 and TRBJ2-3; 7 bases are shared with TRBD2. The sample consisted of PBMCs, mostly from graft donor cells, taken 360 days after TCRalphabeta/CD19-depleted stem cell transplant. CDR3 sequence reads: CSARGGAPLWPQYF. DNA for the CDR3: TGCAGTGCTAGGGGAGGGGCCCCGCTTTGGCCGCAGTATTTT.